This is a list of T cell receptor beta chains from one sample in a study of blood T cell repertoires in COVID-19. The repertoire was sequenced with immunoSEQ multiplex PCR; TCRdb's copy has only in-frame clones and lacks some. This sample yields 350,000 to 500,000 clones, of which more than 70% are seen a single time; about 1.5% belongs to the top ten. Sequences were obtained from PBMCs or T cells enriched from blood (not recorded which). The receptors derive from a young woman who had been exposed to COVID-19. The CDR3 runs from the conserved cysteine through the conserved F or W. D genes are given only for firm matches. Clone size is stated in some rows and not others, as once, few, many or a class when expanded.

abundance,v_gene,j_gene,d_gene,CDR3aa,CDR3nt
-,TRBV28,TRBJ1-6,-,CASTPPSSYNSPLHF,TGTGCCAGCACCCCGCCGAGCTCCTATAATTCACCCCTCCACTTT
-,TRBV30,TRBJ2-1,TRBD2,CAWSVVGGSEQFF,TGTGCCTGGAGTGTTGTGGGAGGGAGTGAGCAGTTCTTC
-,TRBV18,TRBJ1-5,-,CASSPIGGQQPQHF,TGTGCCAGCTCACCGATCGGGGGGCAACAGCCCCAGCATTTT
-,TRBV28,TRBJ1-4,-,CASSTVMKKLFF,TGTGCCAGCTCGACAGTAATGAAGAAACTGTTTTTT
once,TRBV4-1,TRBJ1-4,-,CASSQGGGISNEKLFF,TGCGCCAGCAGCCAAGGGGGAGGGATATCAAATGAAAAACTGTTTTTT
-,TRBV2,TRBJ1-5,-,CASSAAHYSNQPQHF,TGTGCCAGCAGTGCGGCACACTATAGCAATCAGCCCCAGCATTTT
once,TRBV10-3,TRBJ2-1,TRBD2,CAISRLAGDNEQFF,TGTGCCATCAGTAGGCTAGCGGGGGACAATGAGCAGTTCTTC
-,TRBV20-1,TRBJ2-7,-,CSARVHYEQYF,TGCAGTGCTAGAGTACACTACGAGCAGTACTTC
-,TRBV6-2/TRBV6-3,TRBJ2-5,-,CASSSGGGYPFQETQYF,TGTGCCAGCAGTTCGGGTGGCGGATACCCTTTCCAAGAGACCCAGTACTTC
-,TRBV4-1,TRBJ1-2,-,CASSQEGTRGKSGYTF,TGCGCCAGCAGCCAAGAGGGTACGAGGGGGAAGAGTGGCTACACCTTC
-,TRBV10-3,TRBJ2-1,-,CAITQNEQFF,TGTGCCATCACCCAAAATGAGCAGTTCTTC
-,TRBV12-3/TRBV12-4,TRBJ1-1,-,CASSPSSTEAFF,TGTGCCAGCAGCCCTTCCTCCACTGAAGCTTTCTTT
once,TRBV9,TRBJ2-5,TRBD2,CASSVSPSGTGETQYF,TGTGCCAGCAGCGTCTCCCCAAGCGGGACCGGGGAGACCCAGTACTTC
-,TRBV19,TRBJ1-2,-,CASSRQGLNYGYTF,TGTGCCAGTAGTAGGCAGGGACTTAACTATGGCTACACCTTC
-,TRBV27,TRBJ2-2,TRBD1,CASWTGWNTGELFF,TGTGCCAGCTGGACAGGGTGGAACACCGGGGAGCTGTTTTTT
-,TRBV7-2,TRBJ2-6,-,CASSLEFQNNVLTF,TGTGCCAGCAGCTTAGAGTTCCAGAACAACGTCCTGACTTTC
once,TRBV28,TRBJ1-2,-,CASSRRQVDGYTF,TGTGCCAGCAGCCGCAGGCAGGTCGATGGCTACACCTTC
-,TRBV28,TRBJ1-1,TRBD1,CASTGTGNTEAFF,TGTGCCAGTACCGGGACAGGGAACACTGAAGCTTTCTTT
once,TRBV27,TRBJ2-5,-,CASSTNRVGQETQYF,TGTGCCAGCAGTACTAACAGGGTAGGCCAAGAGACCCAGTACTTC
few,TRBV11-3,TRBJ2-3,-,CASSLVAGGSTDTQYF,TGTGCCAGCAGCTTAGTGGCAGGTGGGAGCACAGATACGCAGTATTTT
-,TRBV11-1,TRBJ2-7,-,CASSLEDSGDYEQYF,TGTGCCAGCAGCTTAGAGGACAGCGGGGACTACGAGCAGTACTTC
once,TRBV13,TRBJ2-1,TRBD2,CASSLGGLAYFGEQFF,TGTGCCAGCAGCTTAGGGGGACTAGCGTATTTCGGTGAGCAGTTCTTC
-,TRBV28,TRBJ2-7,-,CASSPLSREQYF,TGTGCCAGCAGTCCCCTCTCGAGGGAGCAGTACTTC
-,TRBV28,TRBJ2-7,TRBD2,CASSSGALAGASYEQYF,TGTGCCAGCAGCTCAGGGGCTCTAGCGGGAGCCTCCTACGAGCAGTACTTC
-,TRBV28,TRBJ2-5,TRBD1,CASSLQGTGGQETQYF,TGTGCCAGCAGTCTACAAGGGACAGGGGGCCAGGAGACCCAGTACTTC
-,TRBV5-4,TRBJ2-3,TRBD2,CASSYPGGLFTDTQYF,TGTGCCAGCAGCTATCCGGGGGGGCTTTTCACAGATACGCAGTATTTT